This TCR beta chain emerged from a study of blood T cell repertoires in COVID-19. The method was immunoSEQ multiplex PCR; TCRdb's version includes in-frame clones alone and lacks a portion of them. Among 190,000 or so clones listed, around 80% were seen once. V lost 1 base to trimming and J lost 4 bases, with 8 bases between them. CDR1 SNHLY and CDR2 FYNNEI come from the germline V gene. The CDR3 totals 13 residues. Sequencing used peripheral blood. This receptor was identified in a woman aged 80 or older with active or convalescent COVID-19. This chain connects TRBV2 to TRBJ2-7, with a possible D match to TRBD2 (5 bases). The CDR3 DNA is TGTGCCAGCAGTGAAGGAGCGGTTTACGAGCAGTACTTC. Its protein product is CASSEGAVYEQYF.